Only a few counts were recorded for the clone carrying this TCR beta chain. The data belong to a study of blood T cell repertoires in COVID-19. Data came from immunoSEQ multiplex PCR; TCRdb stores just in-frame clones and leaves some out. The sample has under 250,000 clones, just under 85% seen once. The clonotype comes from a woman aged 55-69 years with active or convalescent COVID-19. Sequenced: peripheral blood.

Here the CDR3 DNA reads TGCGCCAGCAGCTTGGGGGCAGGACTAGCCACCGGGGAGCTGTTTTTT. Protein: CASSLGAGLATGELFF. The chain is built from TRBV5-1 and TRBJ2-2, with 8 bases identical to TRBD2. Per the germline V gene, CDR1 is SGHRS and CDR2 is YFSETQ. J was trimmed by 4 bases and V by 0 bases; bases with no gene match: 5. This CDR3 is 16 amino acids long.